The TCR beta chain under discussion was sequenced for a study of Ad26.COV2.S vaccination and SARS-CoV-2 variants. Treatment denoted: over 15 received Ad26.COV2.S at low or high dose, single or two shots; about 5 received placebo; per-sample allocation not given. After the first vaccine or placebo injection, samples were drawn on day 63. V lost 0 bases to trimming and J lost 5 bases; unmatched junction nucleotides: 5. This CDR3 spans 15 amino acids. CDR1 LGHNA and CDR2 YSLEER come from the germline V gene. Only in-frame clones appear in the TCRdb table, and some are missing; sequencing was by immunoSEQ multiplex PCR. This sample carries approximately 400,000 clones, approximately 81% of them seen once, and the ten largest clones take 2.5% to 3.5%.

Sequenced material: peripheral blood, taken in a trial of Ad26.COV2.S vaccine versus placebo. The TCR sequence derives from a person between 18 and 60 years old who received the Ad26.COV2.S COVID-19 vaccine or a placebo. The rearrangement links TRBV4-3 to TRBJ2-5; 8 nucleotides align to TRBD1. CDR3 sequence: CASSQDDRGWETQYF. The CDR3 region has the DNA TGCGCCAGCAGCCAAGATGACAGGGGTTGGGAGACCCAGTACTTC.